Each of the 2 T cell receptor beta chains below was sequenced from the same sample in a study of cytomegalovirus exposure and HLA in healthy donors. 60 Vbeta and 13 Jbeta primers were used in PCR. Assay: immunoSEQ multiplex PCR; the TCRdb copy retains only in-frame clones and omits some. The data hold under 95,000 clones, with approximately 80% observed a single time. The sample comprised PBMCs. The source of these receptors is a man aged 25 to 45 in good health and CMV-seropositive.

The chain couples TRBV5-1 to TRBJ2-7, with 9 bases matching TRBD1. This CDR3 region has 15 residues. With 4 bases clipped from V and 6 bases from J, the junction kept 11 bases outside the gene matches. Germline values: CDR1 SGHRS, CDR2 YFSETQ. CDR3 loop: CASSTVQGAQGEQYF. In DNA form, the CDR3 reads TGCGCCAGCAGCACCGTACAGGGGGCGCAGGGCGAGCAGTACTTC.

The V call is TRBV5-1, the J call TRBJ2-3, with 8 bases aligning to TRBD2. This CDR3 has 14 amino acids. Germline V gives CDR1 SGHRS, CDR2 YFSETQ. J gave up 4 bases and V 3 bases, and 4 bases lay outside the gene matches. The CDR3 protein is CASSSSGSPDTQYF. The DNA for the CDR3 is TGCGCCAGCAGCTCGAGCGGGAGTCCAGATACGCAGTATTTT.